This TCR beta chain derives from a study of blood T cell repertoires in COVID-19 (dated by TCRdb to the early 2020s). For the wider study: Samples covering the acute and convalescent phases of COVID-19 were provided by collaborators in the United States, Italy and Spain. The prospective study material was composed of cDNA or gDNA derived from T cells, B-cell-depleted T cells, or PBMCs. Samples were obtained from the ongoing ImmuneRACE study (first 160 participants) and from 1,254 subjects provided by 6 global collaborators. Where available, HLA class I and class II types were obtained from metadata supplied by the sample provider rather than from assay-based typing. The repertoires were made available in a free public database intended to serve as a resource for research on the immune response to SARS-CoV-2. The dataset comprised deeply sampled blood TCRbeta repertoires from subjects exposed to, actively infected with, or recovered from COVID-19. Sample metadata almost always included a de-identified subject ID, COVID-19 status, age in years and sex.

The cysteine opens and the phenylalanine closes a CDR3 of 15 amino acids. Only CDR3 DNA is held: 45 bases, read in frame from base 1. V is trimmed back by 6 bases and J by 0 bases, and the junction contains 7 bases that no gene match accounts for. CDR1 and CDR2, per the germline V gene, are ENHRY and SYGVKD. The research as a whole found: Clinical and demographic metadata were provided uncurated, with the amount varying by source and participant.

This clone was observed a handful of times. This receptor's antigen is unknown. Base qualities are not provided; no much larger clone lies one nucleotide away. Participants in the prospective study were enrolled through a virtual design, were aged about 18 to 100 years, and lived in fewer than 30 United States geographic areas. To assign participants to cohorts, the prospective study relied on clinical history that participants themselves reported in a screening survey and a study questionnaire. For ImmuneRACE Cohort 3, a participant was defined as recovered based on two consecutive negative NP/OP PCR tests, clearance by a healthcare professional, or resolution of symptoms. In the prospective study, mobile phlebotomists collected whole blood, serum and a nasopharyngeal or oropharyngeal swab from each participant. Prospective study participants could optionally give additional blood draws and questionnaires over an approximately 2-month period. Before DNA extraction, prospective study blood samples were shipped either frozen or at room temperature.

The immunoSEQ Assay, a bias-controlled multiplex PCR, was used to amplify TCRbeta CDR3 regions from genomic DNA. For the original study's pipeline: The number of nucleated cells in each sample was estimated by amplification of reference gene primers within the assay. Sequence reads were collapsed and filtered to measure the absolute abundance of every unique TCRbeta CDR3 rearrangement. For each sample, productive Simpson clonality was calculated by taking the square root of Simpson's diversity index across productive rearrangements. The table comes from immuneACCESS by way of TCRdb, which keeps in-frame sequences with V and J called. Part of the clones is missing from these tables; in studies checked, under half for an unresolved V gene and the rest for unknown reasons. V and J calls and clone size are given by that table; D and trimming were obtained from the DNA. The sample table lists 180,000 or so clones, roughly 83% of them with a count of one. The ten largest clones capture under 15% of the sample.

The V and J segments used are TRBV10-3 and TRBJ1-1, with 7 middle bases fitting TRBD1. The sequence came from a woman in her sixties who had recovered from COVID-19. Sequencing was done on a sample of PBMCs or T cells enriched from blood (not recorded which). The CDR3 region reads CAIRSTGLVNTEAFF. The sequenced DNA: TGTGCCATCAGGTCGACAGGGTTAGTGAACACTGAAGCTTTCTTT.